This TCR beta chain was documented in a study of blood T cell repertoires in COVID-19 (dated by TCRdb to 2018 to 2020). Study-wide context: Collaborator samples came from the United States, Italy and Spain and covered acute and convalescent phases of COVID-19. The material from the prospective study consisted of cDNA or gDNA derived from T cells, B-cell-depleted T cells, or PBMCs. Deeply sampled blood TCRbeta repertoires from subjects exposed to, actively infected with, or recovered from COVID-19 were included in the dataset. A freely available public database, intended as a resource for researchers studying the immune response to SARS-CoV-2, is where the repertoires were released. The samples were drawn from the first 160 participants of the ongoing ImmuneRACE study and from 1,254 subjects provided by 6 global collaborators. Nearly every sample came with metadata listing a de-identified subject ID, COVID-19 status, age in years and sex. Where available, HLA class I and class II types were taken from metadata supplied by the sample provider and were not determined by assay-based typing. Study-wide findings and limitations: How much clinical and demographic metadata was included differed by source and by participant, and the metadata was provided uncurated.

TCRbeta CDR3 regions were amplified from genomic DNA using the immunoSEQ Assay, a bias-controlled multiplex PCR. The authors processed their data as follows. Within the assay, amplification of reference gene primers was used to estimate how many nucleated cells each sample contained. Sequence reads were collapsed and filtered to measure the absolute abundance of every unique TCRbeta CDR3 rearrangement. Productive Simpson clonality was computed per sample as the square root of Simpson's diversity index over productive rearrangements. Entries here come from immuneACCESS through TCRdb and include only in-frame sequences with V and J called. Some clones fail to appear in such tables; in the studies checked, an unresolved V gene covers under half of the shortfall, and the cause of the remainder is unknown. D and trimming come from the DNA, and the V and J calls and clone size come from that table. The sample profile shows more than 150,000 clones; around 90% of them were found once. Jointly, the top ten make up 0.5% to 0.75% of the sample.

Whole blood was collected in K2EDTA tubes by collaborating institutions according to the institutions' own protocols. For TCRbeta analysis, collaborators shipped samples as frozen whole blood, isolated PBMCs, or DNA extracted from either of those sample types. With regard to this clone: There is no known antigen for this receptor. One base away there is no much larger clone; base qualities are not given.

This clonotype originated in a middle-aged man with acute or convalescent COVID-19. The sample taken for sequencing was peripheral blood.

For the CDR3, the sequence is CATGQSTYEQYF. Here is the DNA: TGTGCCACGGGACAGTCCACCTACGAGCAGTACTTC. The V and J segments used are TRBV6-6 and TRBJ2-7, with 7 bases matching TRBD1. Based on the germline V gene (reference sequence), the CDR1 and CDR2 sequences are MNHNY and SVGAGI. The CDR3, from cysteine to phenylalanine, totals 12 residues. Only CDR3 DNA is held: 36 bases, read in frame from base 1. Unmatched junction bases come to 5, with V trimmed by 10 bases and J by 2 bases.